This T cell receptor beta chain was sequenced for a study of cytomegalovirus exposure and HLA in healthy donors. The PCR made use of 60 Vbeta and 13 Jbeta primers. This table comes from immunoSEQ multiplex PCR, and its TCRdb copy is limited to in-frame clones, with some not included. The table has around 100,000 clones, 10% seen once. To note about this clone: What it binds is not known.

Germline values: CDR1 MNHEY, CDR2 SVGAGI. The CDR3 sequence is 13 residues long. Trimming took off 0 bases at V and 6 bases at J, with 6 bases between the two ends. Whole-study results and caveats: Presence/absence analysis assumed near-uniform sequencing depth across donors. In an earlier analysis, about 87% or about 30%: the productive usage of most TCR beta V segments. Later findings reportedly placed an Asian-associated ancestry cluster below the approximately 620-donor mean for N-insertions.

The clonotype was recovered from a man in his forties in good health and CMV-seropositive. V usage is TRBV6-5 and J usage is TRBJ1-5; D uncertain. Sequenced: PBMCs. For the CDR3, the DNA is TGTGCCAGCAGTTACTCCCCCAGTCAGCCCCAGCATTTT. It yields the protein CASSYSPSQPQHF.